A single sample is the source of the 5 T cell receptor beta chains below, sequenced in a study of cytomegalovirus exposure and HLA in healthy donors. Primers for the PCR totalled 60 Vbeta and 13 Jbeta. The table came from immunoSEQ multiplex PCR; TCRdb's copy has only in-frame clones and leaves some out. The sample records some 180,000 clones, roughly 77% being singletons. Sequenced input: PBMCs. The receptors originated from a woman in her 30s in good health and CMV-seropositive.

This clone was picked up one time. This sequence joins TRBV6-1 and TRBJ1-5; maybe TRBD1 (6 bases). This CDR3 has 14 residues. The germline gives CDR1 MNHNS, CDR2 SASEGT. The germline V and J ends were trimmed by 5 bases and 1 base, with 9 bases remaining between them. CDR3 bases: TGTGCCAGCAGTCGGGACACAAGCAATCAGCCCCAGCATTTT. This sequence encodes CASSRDTSNQPQHF.

This clone occurred a few times. The chain links TRBV7-9 to TRBJ1-2, with 8 positions matching TRBD1. The CDR3 is 15 amino acids. V shed 5 bases, J shed 5 bases, and the junction held 10 bases outside the gene matches. CDR1 and CDR2 from the germline V gene are SEHNR and FQNEAQ (reference sequence). CDR3 loop: CASSLDRDRLYGYTF. CDR3 bases: TGTGCCAGCAGCCTAGACCGGGACAGGCTATATGGCTACACCTTC. The full variable domain, rest sourced from reference TRBV7-9 and TRBJ1-2, is DTGVSQNPRHKITKRGQNVTFRCDPISEHNRLYWYRQTLGQGPEFLTYFQNEAQLEKSRLLSDRFSAERPKGSFSTLEIQRTEQGDSAMYLCASSLDRDRLYGYTFGSGTRLTVV.

This chain uses TRBV7-9 with TRBJ1-4, with 7 bases matching TRBD1. Germline CDR1 and CDR2: SEHNR and FQNEAQ (reference sequence). V dropped 3 bases and J dropped 8; count of bases not matched to a gene: 6. The CDR3 extends over 14 amino acids. CDR3 loop: CASSLGQSGEKLFF. The CDR3 bases are TGTGCCAGCAGCTTGGGACAGTCGGGGGAAAAACTGTTTTTT.

This clone occurred once. The V and J genes are TRBV6-6 and TRBJ2-7; 10 nucleotides line up with TRBD1. V lost 5 bases to trimming and J lost 5 bases; unmatched junction nucleotides: 3. CDR1 and CDR2 from the germline V gene are MNHNY and SVGAGI (reference sequence). The CDR3 runs to 13 residues. The CDR3 loop reads CASSRDRGHEQYF. DNA for the CDR3: TGTGCCAGCAGTAGGGACAGGGGCCACGAGCAGTACTTC.

V usage is TRBV25-1 and J usage is TRBJ1-1; 7 bases are a match to TRBD1. V lost 11 bases to trimming and J lost 1 base; unmatched junction nucleotides: 7. Germline V CDR1 and CDR2: MGHDK, SYGVNS. The CDR3 totals 13 residues. The CDR3 DNA reads TGTGCCTGCCGACAGGGCAGGAACACTGAAGCTTTCTTT. This gives the protein CACRQGRNTEAFF.